This is a list of T cell receptor beta chains from one sample in a study of Tregs in tolerant kidney transplant recipients. Sequenced by immunoSEQ multiplex PCR; TCRdb stores in-frame clones only, minus some. The repertoire holds some 240,000 clones, with roughly 80% as singletons. Sequenced input: CD4+ T cells from blood. The receptors here all came from a human donor in good health. The conserved cysteine and the conserved F or W are not part of the CDR3 here. Clone size is shown for a subset of rows, as once, few, many or a class of expanded clone.

v_call	j_call	clone_size	cdr3_aa
TRBV6-5	TRBJ1-2	NA	ASSYLQSGYGYT
TRBV19	TRBJ1-1	NA	ASSIPSRNTEAF
TRBV29-1	TRBJ1-1	NA	SVGQMNTEAF
TRBV19	TRBJ2-7	NA	ASRDRGHEQY
TRBV14	TRBJ1-5	few	ASSHPPGLINFQPQH
TRBV5-1	TRBJ2-5	NA	ASSAGTGGLEY
TRBV7-9	TRBJ2-5	NA	ASSLGTGDRGRETQY
TRBV2	TRBJ2-5	NA	ARLTGGPETQY
TRBV28	TRBJ2-7	NA	ASSGGGLYEQY
TRBV4-1	TRBJ2-1	NA	ASSQRDVYNEQF
TRBV4-2	TRBJ2-2	once	ASSQVGGAGGELF
TRBV5-1	TRBJ2-1	NA	ASGLDRANEQF
TRBV29-1	TRBJ2-1	NA	SVEGLADNEQF
TRBV19	TRBJ1-1	NA	ASSTRPGTGRGTEAF
TRBV6-1	TRBJ1-2	NA	ASSPTGDLLYGYT
TRBV7-9	TRBJ2-1	NA	ASSSGRSFNSYNEQF
TRBV18	TRBJ1-1	NA	ASSSLGRIKHGAEAF
TRBV5-3	TRBJ1-5	NA	ARSLGLRVIQPQH
TRBV6-5	TRBJ2-7	NA	ASRRGTGESYEQY
TRBV19	TRBJ2-1	few	ASSPWREGLGLRYNEQF
TRBV18	TRBJ2-3	NA	ASSTTGGAGDTQY
TRBV27	TRBJ1-1	NA	ASGSRSSTEAF
TRBV9	TRBJ1-4	NA	ASSVGGPGEKLF
TRBV7-9	TRBJ2-3	NA	ASSPSGGTDTQY
TRBV19	TRBJ1-5	once	ASSLLVYSNQPQH
TRBV5-1	TRBJ2-2	NA	ASSLEAGRGTGELF
TRBV30	TRBJ1-5	NA	AWSPGLFNQPQH
TRBV13	TRBJ2-7	once	ASSLATPGALLYEQY
TRBV7-8	TRBJ1-2	NA	ASSSFVGTAVGGYT
TRBV11-1	TRBJ1-1	NA	ASRSSGAAGNTEAF
TRBV4-1	TRBJ2-3	once	ASSQVGTRPSTDTQY
TRBV5-4	TRBJ2-5	NA	ASRFLRDRRETQY
TRBV2	TRBJ1-5	NA	ASGTRGNQPQH
TRBV7-8	TRBJ2-3	NA	ASSPWDSSTDTQY
TRBV18	TRBJ2-7	NA	ASSPPSRGYEQY
TRBV5-4	TRBJ1-2	once	ASSSPARRDEYGYT
TRBV30	TRBJ1-1	NA	AWSPGRRTEAF
TRBV5-4	TRBJ2-3	NA	ASSSGQGTDTQY
TRBV2	TRBJ2-5	once	ASSVYGGGQETQY
TRBV27	TRBJ2-7	NA	ASSLMAGAQGYYEQY
TRBV7-9	TRBJ2-1	once	ASRLTGGSYNEQF
TRBV10-3	TRBJ1-5	NA	ATSGRGTVNQPQH
TRBV9	TRBJ1-2	NA	ASSAYSKKGGESYGYT
TRBV19	TRBJ1-5	NA	ASSRDRGDQPQH
TRBV6-5	TRBJ1-5	NA	ASSEARPQH
TRBV7-2	TRBJ1-5	NA	ASSLSGTGNQPQH
TRBV2	TRBJ2-7	NA	ASTRATVAYEQY
TRBV2	TRBJ2-1	few	ASSEVGSGRAGL
TRBV7-2	TRBJ1-5	NA	ASSYGTGPNQPQH
TRBV7-8	TRBJ1-3	NA	ASTRLGGGSGNTIY
TRBV7-6	TRBJ1-1	NA	ASSLGGSEAF
TRBV11-2	TRBJ1-2	NA	ASSPGPQDYGYT
TRBV6-5	TRBJ2-7	NA	ASSPSQGAVNEQY
TRBV7-9	TRBJ1-2	NA	ASTTLDRLKYGYT